Listed here are 16 T cell receptor beta chains from one sample, sequenced in a study of blood T cell repertoires in COVID-19. The table came from immunoSEQ multiplex PCR; TCRdb's copy has only in-frame clones and leaves some out. Altogether a few hundred thousand clones are present, around 91% being singletons, with the ten largest covering about 3%. Sequences were obtained from PBMCs or T cells enriched from blood (not recorded which). All receptors derive from a woman aged 18-29 years in a cohort exposed to, infected with or recovered from COVID-19 (not recorded which).

The V and J genes are TRBV9 and TRBJ1-2; D gene uncertain. CDR1 and CDR2 from the germline V gene are SGDLS and YYNGEE. The CDR3 totals 13 residues. Trimming pared 1 base from V and 0 bases from J, leaving 4 bases between. CDR3 sequence (DNA): TGTGCCAGCAGCGTACGGGCTAACTATGGCTACACCTTC. Translating it yields CASSVRANYGYTF.

This clone was found a few times. The rearrangement uses TRBV18 and TRBJ1-2, with D unresolved. The CDR3 length is 14 residues. The germline gives CDR1 KGHSH, CDR2 LQKENI. V was clipped by 6 bases and J by 4 bases, with 15 bases between them. The CDR3 sequence is CASSPSAVGYGYTF. The CDR3 DNA reads as TGTGCCAGCTCCCCCTCGGCGGTGGGCTATGGCTACACCTTC.

The chain links TRBV5-1 to TRBJ1-4, with D maybe TRBD1 (5 bases). This CDR3 has 13 residues. With 0 bases removed from V and 8 bases from J, the gap between germline ends came to 8 bases. In germline, CDR1 is SGHRS, CDR2 YFSETQ. The CDR3 reads CASSLGRGEKLFF. CDR3 DNA: TGCGCCAGCAGCTTGGGGAGGGGCGAAAAACTGTTTTTT.

This chain links TRBV10-2 with TRBJ1-5; possible D gene TRBD1, 5 bases. From germline, CDR1 is WSHSY and CDR2 SAAADI. The CDR3 totals 16 residues. The V end lost 6 bases, the J end lost 0 bases, and 15 bases lay between the germline ends. The CDR3 nucleotides are TGCGCCAGCAGACGCGGGACGGCGAATAGCAATCAGCCCCAGCATTTT. It encodes CASRRGTANSNQPQHF.

The chain has TRBV11-2 and TRBJ2-2; TRBD2 aligns across 7 bases. The germline CDR1 and CDR2 sequences are SGHAT and FQNNGV. The CDR3 covers 18 residues. The trim removed 5 bases at V and 4 bases at J, leaving 16 bases unmatched. CDR3 DNA: TGTGCCAGCAGCGCCCGGTTTAGCGGGTCGGGGGGCACCGGGGAGCTGTTTTTT. Its translation: CASSARFSGSGGTGELFF.

This chain links TRBV5-4 with TRBJ2-3; TRBD2 matches at 7 bases. The CDR3 totals 16 residues. The J segment lost 2 bases and the V segment lost 0 bases, leaving 6 bases of the junction unmatched. Germline V gene sequence: CDR1 SGHNT, CDR2 YYREEE (reference sequence). CDR3 sequence (DNA): TGTGCCAGCAGCTTGGCCACTAGCGCAACCACAGATACGCAGTATTTT. Amino acids: CASSLATSATTDTQYF.

V gene TRBV7-3 combines with J gene TRBJ2-7, with a tentative D call TRBD1 (7 bases). The germline V gene encodes CDR1 SGHTA and CDR2 FQGTGA. The CDR3 runs 13 residues. V lost 1 base to trimming and J lost 7 bases, with 11 bases between them. The DNA of the CDR3 is TGTGCCAGCAGCTTAATGCAGGGGGGAGAGCAGTACTTC. It codes for CASSLMQGGEQYF. Complete variable domain (other parts from reference TRBV7-3 and TRBJ2-7): GAGVSQTPSNKVTEKGKYVELRCDPISGHTALYWYRQSLGQGPEFLIYFQGTGAADDSGLPNDRFFAVRPEGSVSTLKIQRTERGDSAVYLCASSLMQGGEQYFGPGTRLTVT.

The chain joins TRBV12-3 or TRBV12-4 to TRBJ1-1, with D unresolved. V gave up 1 base and J gave up 8 bases, with 11 bases separating them. There are 13 residues in the CDR3. CDR3 sequence: CASSLVYREEAFF. The CDR3 bases are TGTGCCAGCAGTTTAGTTTATCGGGAGGAAGCTTTCTTT.

The V gene is TRBV6-5, the J gene TRBJ2-7, with 8 nucleotides matching TRBD2. Germline V gives CDR1 MNHEY, CDR2 SVGAGI. The V gene end was trimmed by 8 bases and the J gene end by 2 bases; junction bases not matched to a gene: 5. The CDR3 covers 13 residues. The DNA of the CDR3 is TGTGCCAGCTCCCGGGAGGGCCCCTACGAGCAGTACTTC. Translated, it gives CASSREGPYEQYF.

This chain joins TRBV5-1 and TRBJ1-2; 8 bases fit TRBD1. V was pared by 4 bases and J by 0 bases, with 8 bases of the junction left unmatched. This CDR3 is built from 16 residues. CDR1 is SGHRS, CDR2 YFSETQ, per germline. The CDR3 sequence is CASSVLGTGSNYGYTF. CDR3 coding DNA: TGCGCCAGCAGCGTTTTAGGGACAGGATCTAACTATGGCTACACCTTC.

The V call is TRBV2, the J call TRBJ1-6; possible D gene TRBD1, 5 bases. This CDR3 region has 15 residues. Per germline, CDR1 SNHLY and CDR2 FYNNEI. V gave up 4 bases and J gave up 0 bases, with 7 bases separating them. DNA of the CDR3: TGTGCCAGCAGTGGGGGGGACTCCTATAATTCACCCCTCCACTTT. This translates into CASSGGDSYNSPLHF.

This clone has just one count. This chain uses TRBV24-1 with TRBJ2-1; 13 nucleotides match TRBD2. Germline V gene sequence: CDR1 KGHDR, CDR2 SFDVKD. The CDR3 is made up of 15 amino acids. V was pared by 5 bases and J by 6 bases, with 3 bases of the junction left unmatched. The CDR3 spells CATSVGTSGINEQFF. As DNA, the CDR3 is TGTGCCACCAGTGTGGGGACTAGCGGGATCAATGAGCAGTTCTTC.

The gene calls are TRBV14 and TRBJ1-3; 7 bases match TRBD1. CDR3 length: 17 amino acids. CDR1 and CDR2 from the germline V gene are SGHDN and FVKESK. V dropped 3 bases and J dropped 0; count of bases not matched to a gene: 8. CDR3: CASSQLGGSLSGNTIYF. The CDR3 coding sequence is TGTGCCAGCAGCCAGCTAGGGGGCTCTCTCTCTGGAAACACCATATATTTT. Full variable domain (rest looked up from reference TRBV14 and TRBJ1-3): EAGVTQFPSHSVIEKGQTVTLRCDPISGHDNLYWYRRVMGKEIKFLLHFVKESKQDESGMPNNRFLAERTGGTYSTLKVQPAELEDSGVYFCASSQLGGSLSGNTIYFGEGSWLTVV.

Note on this clone: Within the sample, other DNA sequences also encode this same CDR3. The gene calls are TRBV9 and TRBJ1-2, with TRBD1 as a possible D gene (5 bases). This CDR3 contains 13 residues. From germline, CDR1 is SGDLS and CDR2 YYNGEE. V was pared by 3 bases and J by 1 base, with 7 bases between. CDR3 in amino acids: CASSAGGNYGYTF. CDR3 DNA: TGTGCCAGCAGCGCCGGGGGTAACTATGGCTACACCTTC.

The V call is TRBV11-2, the J call TRBJ1-1, with TRBD1 matching 10 bases. Germline V gene data show CDR1 as SGHAT and CDR2 as FQNNGV. Trimming at V came to 5 bases and at J to 4 bases, leaving 4 bases not matched to a gene. The CDR3 loop spans 14 amino acids. Here the CDR3 reads CASSPTGGGTEAFF. The CDR3 DNA sequence: TGTGCCAGCAGCCCGACAGGGGGCGGCACTGAAGCTTTCTTT.

V is TRBV19 and J is TRBJ1-6, with TRBD1 matching over 8 bases. Trimming at V came to 4 bases and at J to 4 bases, leaving 3 bases not matched to a gene. The CDR3 totals 15 residues. Germline-derived CDR1 and CDR2 are LNHDA and SQIVND (reference sequence). The CDR3 protein is CASSNGTGYNSPLHF. The CDR3 DNA follows: TGTGCCAGTAGTAATGGGACAGGATATAATTCACCCCTCCACTTT.